Presented here are 26 T cell receptor beta chains from one specimen sequenced in a study of persistence of HIV-infected CD4 T cells. These receptors' antigens are unknown. This was the immunoSEQ version 4 assay in survey mode. Only in-frame clones appear in the TCRdb table, and some are missing; sequencing was by immunoSEQ multiplex PCR. The sample yields about 46,000 clones, about nine tenths seen once. Cells were stimulated nonspecifically with anti-CD3/anti-CD28 magnetic beads. Sorting selected CD4+ T cells upregulating both CD40 ligand and CD69. The specimen comprised CD4+ T cells sorted from PBMCs after roughly 18-hour stimulation, sampled from a patient who received antiretroviral therapy. Source of these receptors: an adult woman with HIV who was CMV-seropositive.

This sequence joins TRBV11-2 and TRBJ1-1; D is unclear. Per germline, CDR1 SGHAT and CDR2 FQNNGV. Trimming removed 6 bases at V and 0 bases at J, with 11 bases between. CDR3 size: 14 residues. The CDR3 sequence is CASRRETMNTEAFF. CDR3 nucleotide sequence: TGTGCCAGCAGGCGGGAGACGATGAACACTGAAGCTTTCTTT.

The chain is built from TRBV14 and TRBJ2-1, with 9 positions matching TRBD1. Per the germline V gene, CDR1 is SGHDN and CDR2 is FVKESK. The CDR3 runs 18 residues. Trimming cost V 4 bases and J 4 bases; bases outside gene matches: 14. The DNA of the CDR3 is TGTGCCAGCAGCCCACATACGGGACAGGGTCGAAGGTACAATGAGCAGTTCTTC. Translated: CASSPHTGQGRRYNEQFF.

This clone was seen a handful of times. V is TRBV19 and J is TRBJ1-1; the D is unclear. This CDR3 is built from 13 residues. V was cut by 3 bases and J by 4 bases, with 9 bases left in between. The germline gives CDR1 LNHDA, CDR2 SQIVND (reference sequence). CDR3 sequence: CASSISWSTEAFF. As DNA, the CDR3 is TGTGCCAGTAGTATTTCCTGGAGCACTGAAGCTTTCTTT.

This clone occurred once. J is TRBJ2-7 and V is TRBV11-1; D is perhaps TRBD2 (6 bases). In germline, CDR1 is SGHAT, CDR2 FQDESV (reference sequence). CDR3 length: 14 amino acids. Trimming took 5 bases from V and 6 from J, leaving 17 bases between them. The chain's CDR3 is CASSPGTVLGEQYF. The CDR3 DNA reads as TGTGCCAGCAGCCCCGGGACTGTTCTCGGCGAGCAGTACTTC.

The gene calls are TRBV28 and TRBJ2-7; 11 nucleotides match TRBD2. J lost 4 bases, V lost 7 bases, and 9 bases had no gene match. The germline gives CDR1 MDHEN, CDR2 SYDVKM. The CDR3 length is 15 residues. In nucleotides, the CDR3 is TGTGCCAGCATCTTGGCGGCTAGCGGGGGGTACGAGCAGTACTTC. This encodes CASILAASGGYEQYF.

This sequence joins TRBV7-6 and TRBJ2-1; D ambiguous. This CDR3 has 13 residues. V lost 1 base and J lost 7, with 8 bases in between. Germline V gene sequence: CDR1 SGHVS, CDR2 FNYEAQ. Here the CDR3 reads CASSLGNPNEQFF. The CDR3 region has the DNA TGTGCCAGCAGCTTAGGCAATCCAAATGAGCAGTTCTTC.

This clone was counted once. The chain recombines TRBV19 with TRBJ2-5; 9 positions agree with TRBD2. Germline V gives CDR1 LNHDA, CDR2 SQIVND (reference sequence). The length of the CDR3 is 16 residues. V lost 4 bases, J lost 0 bases, and 6 bases stayed unmatched. The CDR3 DNA follows: TGTGCCAGTAGTAAAACTAGCGGGCCGTACCAAGAGACCCAGTACTTC. Translated: CASSKTSGPYQETQYF.

The chain employs TRBV27 and TRBJ1-1, with a tentative D call TRBD1 (5 bases). V lost 2 bases, J lost 5 bases, and 12 bases lay in between. This CDR3 is built from 14 residues. The germline CDR1 and CDR2 sequences are MNHEY and SMNVEV (reference sequence). Here the CDR3 reads CASSLKLGVTEAFF. CDR3 coding DNA: TGTGCCAGCAGTTTAAAGCTAGGGGTGACTGAAGCTTTCTTT.

V gene TRBV28 combines with J gene TRBJ1-2, with 8 bases fitting TRBD1. Trimming at V came to 10 bases and at J to 8 bases, leaving 21 bases not matched to a gene. The CDR3 consists of 16 residues. Germline V gene lookup returns CDR1 MDHEN and CDR2 SYDVKM. The CDR3 loop is CATPGQGSGSLLGYTF. CDR3 sequence (DNA): TGTGCCACACCAGGACAGGGTTCGGGCTCGTTACTGGGCTACACCTTC.

The V gene is TRBV4-1, the J gene TRBJ2-3; 9 nucleotides line up with TRBD2. The V and J ends lost 2 bases and 6 bases, in that order; junction bases with no gene match: 18. Germline V lookup: CDR1 MGHRA, CDR2 YSYEKL. This CDR3 region has 19 residues. The DNA of the CDR3 is TGCGCCAGCAGCCAATTCCCCTCGGGCGGGAGGGTCCCAGCCGATACGCAGTATTTT. Residues: CASSQFPSGGRVPADTQYF.

The V gene is TRBV2, the J gene TRBJ2-2, with 7 positions matching TRBD1. Trimming took 1 base from V and 5 from J; bases not matched to a gene: 10. This CDR3 contains 17 residues. From germline, CDR1 is SNHLY and CDR2 FYNNEI. CDR3 DNA: TGTGCCAGCAGTGAAGGAGGGCAGGGGGAAGGTACCGGGGAGCTGTTTTTT. Protein: CASSEGGQGEGTGELFF. Variable domain in full (rest from reference TRBV2 and TRBJ2-2): EPEVTQTPSHQVTQMGQEVILRCVPISNHLYFYWYRQILGQKVEFLVSFYNNEISEKSEIFDDQFSVERPDGSNFTLKIRSTKLEDSAMYFCASSEGGQGEGTGELFFGEGSRLTVL.

The rearrangement joins TRBV28 to TRBJ2-7; weak D call: TRBD1 (7 bases). Trimming removed 6 bases from V and 1 base from J, with 16 bases in between. The CDR3 spans 15 residues. In germline, CDR1 is MDHEN, CDR2 SYDVKM. The CDR3: CASSPGQAGSYEQYF. Written as DNA, the CDR3 is TGTGCCAGCAGCCCCGGACAGGCGGGGTCCTACGAGCAGTACTTC. The variable domain in full, with the rest retrieved from reference TRBV28 and TRBJ2-7, is DVKVTQSSRYLVKRTGEKVFLECVQDMDHENMFWYRQDPGLGLRLIYFSYDVKMKEKGDIPEGYSVSREKKERFSLILESASTNQTSMYLCASSPGQAGSYEQYFGPGTRLTVT.

J is TRBJ1-3 and V is TRBV5-8; D gene unclear. Trimming took off 0 bases at V and 4 bases at J, with 8 bases between the two ends. The germline gives CDR1 SGHTS, CDR2 YDEGEE. The CDR3 covers 14 residues. The CDR3 loop reads CASSLEARGNTIYF. The CDR3 region has the DNA TGTGCCAGCAGCTTGGAGGCACGAGGAAACACCATATATTTT.

The chain links TRBV7-2 to TRBJ2-1, with TRBD1 identical over 8 bases. After removal of 1 base from V and 7 bases from J, the junction contained 12 bases not matched to a gene. Germline CDR1 is SGHTA and CDR2 is FQGNSA. There are 17 residues in the CDR3. The CDR3 sequence is CASSLVPGQGAGNEQFF. In nucleotides, the CDR3 is TGTGCCAGCAGCTTAGTTCCCGGGCAGGGGGCGGGTAATGAGCAGTTCTTC.

This rearrangement joins TRBV2 to TRBJ2-4; D might be TRBD2 (5 bases). Trimming removed 7 bases at V and 0 bases at J, with 13 bases between. The CDR3 consists of 15 residues. CDR1 is SNHLY and CDR2 is FYNNEI in the germline V gene. CDR3 coding DNA: TGTGCCAGCACACAGCAGCGGCAAGCCAAAAACATTCAGTACTTC. Amino acid sequence: CASTQQRQAKNIQYF.

This chain connects TRBV5-1 to TRBJ2-3; D unclear. Germline V CDR1 and CDR2: SGHRS, YFSETQ. The V and J ends lost 3 bases and 1 base respectively, with 12 bases between them. The CDR3 is 15 amino acids. In DNA, the CDR3 is TGCGCCAGCAGCTCCCAAGGACCCGGCACAGATACGCAGTATTTT. It is translated as CASSSQGPGTDTQYF.

The chain carries TRBV10-3 and TRBJ2-7; possibly TRBD1 for D (7 bases). The germline V and J ends were trimmed by 8 bases and 4 bases, with 21 bases remaining between them. The CDR3 covers 15 residues. The germline V gene encodes CDR1 ENHRY and CDR2 SYGVKD. CDR3 nucleotides: TGTGCCATCGACGAGGGGGGCAGGGGGAGTTACGAGCAGTACTTC. It translates to CAIDEGGRGSYEQYF.

With regard to this clone: Other DNA sequences from this sample encode an identical CDR3 as well. The rearrangement uses TRBV15 and TRBJ1-1, with D maybe TRBD1 (5 bases). The germline gives CDR1 LNHNV, CDR2 YYDKDF (reference sequence). Between the trimmed V and J ends, which lost 1 base and 2 bases, there was a span of 11 bases. The CDR3 sequence is 15 residues long. This CDR3 reads CATSRARGPNTEAFF. The CDR3 region has the DNA TGTGCCACCAGCAGAGCCCGGGGACCTAACACTGAAGCTTTCTTT.

This clone was counted a single time. The V call is TRBV12-3 or TRBV12-4, the J call TRBJ2-7; D ambiguous. V was pared by 3 bases and J by 5 bases, with 8 bases between. The CDR3 extends over 12 amino acids. The CDR3 coding sequence is TGTGCCAGCAGTTTCGGAAAGAACGAGCAGTACTTC. Protein: CASSFGKNEQYF.

The chain is built from TRBV18 and TRBJ1-2, with 7 positions matching TRBD1. The CDR3 extends over 13 amino acids. In germline, CDR1 is KGHSH, CDR2 LQKENI. The junction had 0 bases not matched to a gene; V was cut back by 3 bases and J by 2 bases. CDR3 sequence reads: CASSPGQNYGYTF. For the CDR3, the DNA is TGTGCCAGCTCACCGGGACAGAACTATGGCTACACCTTC.

The chain couples TRBV27 to TRBJ2-7; TRBD2 agrees at 13 bases. The CDR3 has 14 amino acids. Germline lookup yields CDR1 MNHEY and CDR2 SMNVEV (reference sequence). The trim removed 6 bases at V and 6 bases at J, leaving 5 bases unmatched. The CDR3 loop reads CASRAGTSGTEQYF. The CDR3 region has the DNA TGTGCCAGCAGGGCTGGGACTAGCGGGACCGAGCAGTACTTC.

V is TRBV6-2 or TRBV6-3 and J is TRBJ1-5; TRBD1 is a possible D gene (6 bases). The CDR3 totals 15 residues. Trimming left V 5 bases short and J 6 bases short, with 17 bases between. Germline V gene sequence: CDR1 MNHEY, CDR2 SVGEGT. The CDR3 sequence is CASSLTGQGVQPQHF. The CDR3 region has the DNA TGTGCCAGCAGTCTGACAGGTCAAGGAGTTCAGCCCCAGCATTTT.

The chain is built from TRBV24-1 and TRBJ2-1; 7 bases are shared with TRBD2. CDR3 length: 16 residues. Germline V CDR1 and CDR2: KGHDR, SFDVKD. V was clipped by 0 bases and J by 5 bases; unmatched bases: 6. The CDR3 DNA sequence: TGTGCCACCAGTGATTTGGGGGCGGGAGATCACAATGAGCAGTTCTTC. Amino acids: CATSDLGAGDHNEQFF.

The rearrangement links TRBV20-1 to TRBJ1-2, with a possible D match to TRBD1 (5 bases). This CDR3 contains 11 residues. V was trimmed by 5 bases and J by 2 bases, leaving 6 bases between them. Per the germline V gene, CDR1 is DFQATT and CDR2 is SNEGSKA (reference sequence). The CDR3 DNA reads TGCAGTGCTGGGGGAAACTATGGCTACACCTTC. Translation gives CSAGGNYGYTF.

V usage is TRBV6-5 and J usage is TRBJ2-6, with D maybe TRBD2 (5 bases). V shed 7 bases and J shed 0 bases, with 7 bases lying between them. The CDR3 length is 14 residues. The V gene's germline CDR1 is MNHEY and CDR2 SVGAGI. The CDR3: CASKRVSGANVLTF. The CDR3 DNA reads TGTGCCAGCAAGAGGGTCTCTGGGGCCAACGTCCTGACTTTC.

The chain is built from TRBV18 and TRBJ2-1; TRBD1 aligns across 9 bases. V was pared by 6 bases and J by 4 bases, with 13 bases of the junction left unmatched. CDR1 is KGHSH and CDR2 is LQKENI in the germline V gene. The length of the CDR3 is 17 residues. CDR3 residues: CASSSPVGTGPYNEQFF. Here the CDR3 DNA reads TGTGCCAGCTCTTCCCCCGTCGGGACAGGGCCTTACAATGAGCAGTTCTTC.